This T cell receptor (beta chain) was found in a study of shared clonotypes between healthy human individuals. The naive CD8 population came from CD45RO-negative cells selected for CCR7, without terminally differentiated effector memory CD45RA+ cells. V shed 3 bases and J shed 4 bases, with 12 bases lying between them. Looked up from germline, CDR1 is SEHNR and CDR2 is FQNEAQ (reference sequence). CDR3 length: 14 amino acids. Data came from immunoSEQ multiplex PCR; TCRdb stores just in-frame clones and leaves some out. This table has more than 2 million clones, about 94% appearing once. Sequencing input: naive CD8+ T cells sorted from blood. This sequence originates from a man between 18 and 29 years old in good health. J is TRBJ1-2 and V is TRBV7-9, with D perhaps matching TRBD1 (6 bases). Here the CDR3 reads CASSFPGAFYGYTF. As DNA, the CDR3 is TGTGCCAGCAGCTTTCCAGGGGCGTTCTATGGCTACACCTTC.